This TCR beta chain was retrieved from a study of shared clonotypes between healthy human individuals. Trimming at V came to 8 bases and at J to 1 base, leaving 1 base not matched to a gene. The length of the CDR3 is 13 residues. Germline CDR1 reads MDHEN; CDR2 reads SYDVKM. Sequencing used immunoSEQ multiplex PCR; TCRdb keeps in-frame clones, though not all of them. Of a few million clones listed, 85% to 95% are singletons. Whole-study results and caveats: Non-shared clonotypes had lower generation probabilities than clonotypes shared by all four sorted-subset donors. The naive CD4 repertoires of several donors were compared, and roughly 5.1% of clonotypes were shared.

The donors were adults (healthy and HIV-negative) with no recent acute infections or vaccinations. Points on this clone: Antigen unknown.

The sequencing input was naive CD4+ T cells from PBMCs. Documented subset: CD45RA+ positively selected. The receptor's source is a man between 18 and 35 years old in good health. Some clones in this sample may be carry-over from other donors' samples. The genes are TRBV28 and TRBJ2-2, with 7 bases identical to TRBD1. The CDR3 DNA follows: TGTGCCAGCGGGGACAGGAACACCGGGGAGCTGTTTTTT. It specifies CASGDRNTGELFF.